The TCR beta chain described here comes from a study of shared clonotypes between healthy human individuals. Study overall: CD4 naive and memory got three plates each, CD8 naive two, CD8 memory one.

Measured with immunoSEQ multiplex PCR; TCRdb has only the in-frame clones, and not every one. The profile covers 780,000 or so clones, with approximately 77% appearing a single time and under 2% taken by the ten largest. Study observations and caveats: A limitation of the genetic and exposure-history diversity represented arose from few donors.

The CDR3 is 13 amino acids. In germline, CDR1 is LNHNV, CDR2 YYDKDF (reference sequence). V lost 4 bases and J 6 bases, leaving 12 bases between the germline ends. Worth noting for this clone: Its specificity is not known.

The chain joins TRBV15 to TRBJ1-1; a weak D match, TRBD1 (6 bases). The sample was memory CD4+ T cells sorted from blood. Subset indicated: CD45RA-negative fraction. This sequence was found in a woman in her twenties or thirties in good health. The DNA of the CDR3 is TGTGCCACCAGCACCAGGGGCTACGCTGAAGCTTTCTTT. This gives the protein CATSTRGYAEAFF.